This T cell receptor beta chain emerged from a study of blood T cell repertoires in COVID-19. Under the authors' procedure: For nucleated cells, counts were estimated from reference gene primer amplification. TCRdb's copy holds only in-frame clones and misses some; the assay was immunoSEQ multiplex PCR. For V, J and clone size, that table is used; D and trimming come from the DNA. The data contain tens of thousands of clones, more than 75% of them singletons. Germline V gene data show CDR1 as SGHDN and CDR2 as FVKESK. This CDR3 region has 16 residues. The junction had 11 bases not matched to a gene; V was cut back by 4 bases and J by 3 bases.

The chain carries TRBV14 and TRBJ1-2; 7 bases fit TRBD1. The sequence was obtained from a woman over 75 with acute or convalescent COVID-19. The specimen was peripheral blood. Here the CDR3 reads CASSPRRQGGDYGYTF. The CDR3 DNA reads TGTGCCAGCAGCCCTCGACGACAGGGTGGGGACTATGGCTACACCTTC.